A selection of T cell receptor beta chains follows, all from one sample in a study of OX40 agonist ivuxolimab in advanced cancers. Here immunoSEQ multiplex PCR was the method, and the copy in TCRdb shows in-frame clones only, minus some. This sample has around 80,000 clones, with around 86% found just once. This specimen consisted of CD4+ or CD8+ T cells sorted from blood, obtained in a trial of the OX40 agonist ivuxolimab. These receptor sequences come from an adult with an advanced solid tumor such as melanoma, head and neck, liver or kidney cancer. Each CDR3 is given with its conserved first and last residue. The order of the fields is D gene, clone size, J gene, V gene, CDR3 DNA, CDR3 protein. A D gene is named only where the DNA matches it firmly. The size of a clone is reported for some rows only, either as once, few or many, or as a class for expanded clones.

>.|.|TRBJ1-4|TRBV27
TGTGCCAGCATAGGTGCAGGGGCAGGGGAAAAACTGTTTTTT
CASIGAGAGEKLFF
>.|once|TRBJ2-3|TRBV27
TGTGCCAGCAGTTTCCGAATCACAGATACGCAGTATTTT
CASSFRITDTQYF
>.|.|TRBJ2-5|TRBV27
TGTGCCAGCAGCAAAGAGACCCAGTACTTC
CASSKETQYF
>.|.|TRBJ1-1|TRBV2
TGTGCCAGCAGACAGCAGCAGAACTTTAGGAACACTGAAGCTTTCTTT
CASRQQQNFRNTEAFF
>.|few|TRBJ2-3|TRBV6-4
TGTGCCTGGAAGGGGACACCCCTCACAGATACGCAGTATTTT
CAWKGTPLTDTQYF
>.|.|TRBJ1-4|TRBV28
TGTGCCAGCAGTCCAGAGACAGTTATTAATGAAAAACTGTTTTTT
CASSPETVINEKLFF
>TRBD2|.|TRBJ2-1|TRBV5-4
TGTGCCAGCAGCCCGGGCCGCGGGAGCTCCTACAATGAGCAGTTCTTC
CASSPGRGSSYNEQFF
>TRBD1|.|TRBJ1-4|TRBV2
TGTGCCAGCTCAGGGGGTTCGGCTAATGAAAAACTGTTTTTT
CASSGGSANEKLFF
>.|few|TRBJ1-1|TRBV27
TGTGCCAGCAGTTTAGGCAGGGTTCGAACTGAAGCTTTCTTT
CASSLGRVRTEAFF
>.|.|TRBJ2-7|TRBV6-6
TGTGCCAGCAGTTACGGTTCCCCCACCTCCTACGAGCAGTACTTC
CASSYGSPTSYEQYF
>.|.|TRBJ1-2|TRBV5-4
TGTGCCAGCAGCTCCCTTTTAACAGGGATACTTGGCTACACCTTC
CASSSLLTGILGYTF
>.|.|TRBJ1-3|TRBV27
TGTGCCAGCAGTTTTAAGGGGGTCTCTGGAAACACCATATATTTT
CASSFKGVSGNTIYF
>TRBD1|once|TRBJ1-1|TRBV28
TGTGCCAGCAGTTCCCGGGACAGGGGAGACACTGAAGCTTTCTTT
CASSSRDRGDTEAFF
>TRBD2|.|TRBJ2-2|TRBV27
TGTGCCAGCAGAGAGAGCGGGAGGAGGAACACCGGGGAGCTGTTTTTT
CASRESGRRNTGELFF
>TRBD1|.|TRBJ2-6|TRBV2
TGTGCCAGCAGGCAACTACAGGGGCGTGGGGCCAACGTCCTGACTTTC
CASRQLQGRGANVLTF
>TRBD1|.|TRBJ2-3|TRBV10-3
TGTGCCATCAGTGGGGGACAGAGCACAGATACGCAGTATTTT
CAISGGQSTDTQYF
>TRBD2|.|TRBJ2-3|TRBV9
TGTGCCAGCAGCGTAGATCCTAGCGGGGGGGTGGATACGCAGTATTTT
CASSVDPSGGVDTQYF
>TRBD2|.|TRBJ2-3|TRBV7-3
TGTGCCAGCAGCCGTAGCGGGAATAGAGATACGCAGTATTTT
CASSRSGNRDTQYF
>TRBD1|.|TRBJ2-5|TRBV19
TGTGCCAGTAGTATTGCAGGGGGAGAGACCCAGTACTTC
CASSIAGGETQYF
>TRBD1|.|TRBJ2-7|TRBV4-1
TGCGCCAGCAGCCAAATGACAGGGACGGGCGAGCAGTACTTC
CASSQMTGTGEQYF
>.|.|TRBJ2-3|TRBV21-1
TGTGCCAGCAGCAAAGGGACAGGGGTAACAGATACGCAGTATTTT
CASSKGTGVTDTQYF
>TRBD2|once|TRBJ2-5|TRBV29-1
TGCAGCGTTGACCCAGCCGGGGGGGAGACCCAGTACTTC
CSVDPAGGETQYF
>.|few|TRBJ2-2|TRBV4-1
TGCGCCAGCAGCCACCCAGGGATCACCGGGGAGCTGTTTTTT
CASSHPGITGELFF
>.|.|TRBJ1-4|TRBV30
TGTGCCTGGACCCTGGACTCAACGGGGAATGAAAAACTGTTTTTT
CAWTLDSTGNEKLFF
>.|.|TRBJ1-4|TRBV19
TGTGCCAGTAGCATATCAAGGGCGGATGAAAAACTGTTTTTT
CASSISRADEKLFF
>TRBD1|.|TRBJ2-2|TRBV30
TGTGCCTGGAGCCGCGGACAGGGGGACACCGGGGAGCTGTTTTTT
CAWSRGQGDTGELFF
>TRBD1|.|TRBJ1-3|TRBV7-8
TGTGCCAGCAGCTTAGCTTCGACAGGGTTCTCTGGAAACACCATATATTTT
CASSLASTGFSGNTIYF
>TRBD2|.|TRBJ2-5|TRBV5-8
TGTGCCAGCAGCCCTATGGGGACTAGCGGGAATCAAGAGACCCAGTACTTC
CASSPMGTSGNQETQYF